The 2 T cell receptor beta chains in this list originate from one sample, sequenced in a study of regulatory T cells in long-lasting Graves disease. Described time point: newly diagnosed GD, antithyroid drugs for less than 3 months. PBMC RNA served as the TCR library source. Arm-PCR of CDR3 regions with iRepertoire HTBI primers generated TCR beta libraries. Via MiXCR, TCRdb re-called the multiplex PCR reads, giving one row per CDR3 protein. The sample gives around 250,000 distinct CDR3 sequences, around a sixth of which show up once; 14% is in the top ten. These same records also appear under a second study, on T cells in Graves' hyperthyroidism and ophthalmopathy.

This sample comprised peripheral blood mononuclear cells (PBMCs), obtained at new diagnosis, from a patient treated with antithyroid drugs. Receptors were obtained from a woman in her twenties or thirties with Graves disease.

This clonotype was counted many times. This chain joins TRBV6-2 or TRBV6-3 and TRBJ2-1, with TRBD2 matching 10 bases. The germline gives CDR1 MNHEY, CDR2 SVGEGT. The CDR3 loop spans 20 amino acids. Losses at the gene ends were 2 bases for V and 0 bases for J; bases not matched to a gene: 13. The CDR3 DNA sequence: TGTGCCAGCAGTTACCTCACGCTAGCGGGGGACTATAGCTCCTACAATGAGCAGTTCTTC. Protein sequence: CASSYLTLAGDYSSYNEQFF.

This clonotype was counted a few times. The chain joins TRBV7-9 to TRBJ2-1; 11 bases line up with TRBD2. Germline lookup yields CDR1 SEHNR and CDR2 FQNEAQ (reference sequence). This CDR3 spans 18 amino acids. Losses at the gene ends were 5 bases for V and 7 bases for J; bases not matched to a gene: 16. The CDR3 spells CASSVLGTSGPKGNEQFF. CDR3 DNA sequence: TGTGCCAGCAGCGTCCTGGGGACTAGCGGTCCTAAGGGGAATGAGCAGTTCTTC.